This T cell receptor (beta chain) was sequenced for a study of monozygotic twins with cystic fibrosis. This CDR3 has 13 amino acids. The germline V gene has CDR1 SGHVS and CDR2 FNYEAQ. Trimming pared 3 bases from V and 3 bases from J, leaving 8 bases between. Data came from immunoSEQ multiplex PCR; TCRdb stores just in-frame clones and leaves some out. The sample holds roughly 29,000 clones, about 82% seen once. Points from the study as a whole: Clonality was generally low (median roughly 0.01), higher in the most severe patients.

Comment on this clone: Its antigen is unidentified.

This chain joins TRBV7-6 and TRBJ1-2, with D hard to call. The source material was blood. The sequence derives from a girl aged 2 to 10 with cystic fibrosis. DNA for the CDR3: TGTGCCAGCAGCTTGTTCACCGACTATGGCTACACCTTC. This encodes CASSLFTDYGYTF.